These 24 T cell receptor beta chains were sequenced from one sample in a study of shared clonotypes between healthy human individuals. Profiling relied on immunoSEQ multiplex PCR, and the TCRdb table lists in-frame clones only, not all of them. The sample has a few million clones, about 92% seen once; the top ten hold 0.11% to 0.15%. The specimen was naive CD4+ T cells sorted from blood. Subset specified: CD45RA+ positively selected. The receptor source for this set is a man between 18 and 29 years old in good health.

Worth noting for this clone: This sample also contains other DNA sequences that code for the same CDR3. The genes are TRBV18 and TRBJ2-3, with no clear D. Between the trimmed V and J ends, which lost 3 bases and 0 bases, there was a span of 7 bases. This CDR3 has 14 residues. Germline-derived CDR1 and CDR2 are KGHSH and LQKENI. This chain's CDR3 is CASSPPASTDTQYF. Here the CDR3 DNA reads TGTGCCAGCTCACCCCCGGCGAGCACAGATACGCAGTATTTT.

This clone was counted a single time. CDR3 in amino acids: CASSEVGGAPASEKLFF. The CDR3 nucleotides are TGTGCCAGCAGTGAAGTGGGTGGAGCGCCGGCTTCCGAAAAACTGTTTTTT. This chain uses TRBV6-1 with TRBJ1-4, with D unclear. The CDR3 has 17 residues. V was cut by 1 base and J by 8 bases, with 20 bases left in between. CDR1 is MNHNS and CDR2 is SASEGT in the germline V gene.

V usage is TRBV7-2 and J usage is TRBJ2-5; a weak D match, TRBD2 (6 bases). The CDR3 totals 16 residues. Deletions cut 2 bases from V and 0 bases from J, with 13 bases between. Germline CDR1 SGHTA, CDR2 FQGNSA. CDR3 sequence: CASSLSWGRYQETQYF. In nucleotides, the CDR3 is TGTGCCAGCAGCTTAAGCTGGGGGAGGTACCAAGAGACCCAGTACTTC.

The chain uses TRBV5-1 and TRBJ2-4, with 10 nucleotides matching TRBD2. Germline CDR1 reads SGHRS; CDR2 reads YFSETQ. V lost 2 bases, J lost 0 bases, and 8 bases stayed unmatched. The length of the CDR3 is 18 residues. The CDR3 nucleotides are TGCGCCAGCAGCTTAGGAACTAGCGGGAACCTAGCCAAAAACATTCAGTACTTC. Its translation: CASSLGTSGNLAKNIQYF.

CDR3 amino acids: CASSDRASGRNEQFF. The DNA for the CDR3 is TGCGCCAGCAGTGATAGGGCTTCCGGACGGAATGAGCAGTTCTTC. This rearrangement joins TRBV10-1 to TRBJ2-1; D is ambiguous. Trimming stripped 3 bases from V and 7 bases from J, with 16 bases between. The CDR3 totals 15 residues. Germline V CDR1 and CDR2: WNHNN, SYGVQD (reference sequence).

The chain links TRBV5-1 to TRBJ1-2; D not resolved. The CDR3 sequence is 13 residues long. The germline V and J ends were trimmed by 5 bases and 3 bases, with 11 bases remaining between them. Germline values: CDR1 SGHRS, CDR2 YFSETQ. The CDR3 loop is CASSQWADYGYTF. The CDR3 DNA is TGCGCCAGCAGTCAGTGGGCGGACTATGGCTACACCTTC. The entire variable domain, with the rest obtained from reference TRBV5-1 and TRBJ1-2, is as follows: KAGVTQTPRYLIKTRGQQVTLSCSPISGHRSVSWYQQTPGQGLQFLFEYFSETQRNKGNFPGRFSGRQFSNSRSEMNVSTLELGDSALYLCASSQWADYGYTFGSGTRLTVV.

This clone showed up just once. This chain uses TRBV11-3 with TRBJ2-1; possible D gene TRBD2, 5 bases. V dropped 0 bases and J dropped 0 bases, with 9 bases sitting between them. This CDR3 comprises 16 residues. Germline V gene sequence: CDR1 SGHNT, CDR2 YENEEA. The CDR3 loop reads CASSLDSGSSYNEQFF. CDR3 DNA: TGTGCCAGCAGCTTAGATTCGGGGAGCTCCTACAATGAGCAGTTCTTC.

The chain recombines TRBV4-1 with TRBJ2-7; D call uncertain. The ends were cut back, 2 bases at V and 0 bases at J, with 17 bases in the middle. The CDR3 has 17 amino acids. The germline V gene encodes CDR1 MGHRA and CDR2 YSYEKL. CDR3 bases: TGCGCCAGCAGCCAACTGGGTTTTGACGGATTCTCCTACGAGCAGTACTTC. Translated: CASSQLGFDGFSYEQYF.

The chain uses TRBV6-1 and TRBJ2-7; possible D gene TRBD2, 6 bases. There are 13 residues in the CDR3. Looked up from germline, CDR1 is MNHNS and CDR2 is SASEGT. Deletions cut 6 bases from V and 2 bases from J, with 11 bases between. CDR3 residues: CASRGGVPYEQYF. The CDR3, as DNA: TGTGCCAGCAGGGGCGGGGTTCCCTACGAGCAGTACTTC.

This chain joins TRBV7-2 and TRBJ1-1, with D tentatively TRBD1 (5 bases). The germline V gene encodes CDR1 SGHTA and CDR2 FQGNSA. The germline V and J ends were trimmed by 2 bases and 0 bases, with 10 bases remaining between them. The CDR3 has 15 residues. The DNA for the CDR3 is TGTGCCAGCAGCTTATGGGGCGCTTTGAACACTGAAGCTTTCTTT. Amino acids: CASSLWGALNTEAFF. Looking up the rest from reference TRBV7-2 and TRBJ1-1 gives the full variable domain: GAGVSQSPSNKVTEKGKDVELRCDPISGHTALYWYRQSLGQGLEFLIYFQGNSAPDKSGLPSDRFSAERTGGSVSTLTIQRTQQEDSAVYLCASSLWGALNTEAFFGQGTRLTVV.

Written as DNA, the CDR3 is TGCGCCAGCAGCTTCCTAGGGGCCGGGGAGCTGTTTTTT. Translating it yields CASSFLGAGELFF. The rearrangement uses TRBV5-1 and TRBJ2-2; a possible D gene is TRBD1 (5 bases). The CDR3 length is 13 residues. Germline V gene lookup returns CDR1 SGHRS and CDR2 YFSETQ. Between the trimmed V and J ends, which lost 2 bases and 6 bases, there was a span of 8 bases.

The J gene is TRBJ1-6, the V gene TRBV5-1; TRBD1 matches 10 bases. J was trimmed by 10 bases and V by 4 bases; bases with no gene match: 11. Germline V gene sequence: CDR1 SGHRS, CDR2 YFSETQ. The CDR3 length is 16 residues. The CDR3 here is CASSPNPGTGDSPLHF. CDR3 sequence (DNA): TGCGCCAGCAGCCCGAACCCCGGGACAGGGGACTCACCCCTCCACTTT.

Points on this clone: The sample has other DNA sequences that encode this CDR3 too. The chain combines TRBV19 with TRBJ2-2, with a possible D match to TRBD1 (6 bases). Germline V gene lookup returns CDR1 LNHDA and CDR2 SQIVND (reference sequence). V shed 8 bases and J shed 3 bases, with 10 bases lying between them. CDR3 size: 13 residues. The CDR3 nucleotides are TGTGCCAGTGGCAGGGGCTACACCGGGGAGCTGTTTTTT. Amino acid sequence: CASGRGYTGELFF.

In the case of this clone: This sample also contains other DNA sequences that code for the same CDR3. The genes are TRBV5-1 and TRBJ2-2; no clear D gene. The CDR3 runs 15 residues. Trimming left V 4 bases short and J 0 bases short, with 10 bases between. From germline, CDR1 is SGHRS and CDR2 YFSETQ. CDR3 in amino acids: CASSLGSPNTGELFF. CDR3 DNA sequence: TGCGCCAGCAGCCTTGGGTCGCCGAACACCGGGGAGCTGTTTTTT.

The chain is built from TRBV5-6 and TRBJ1-5; possibly TRBD1 for D (5 bases). Per the germline V gene, CDR1 is SGHDT and CDR2 is YYEEEE. The germline V and J ends were trimmed by 4 bases and 9 bases, with 20 bases remaining between them. The CDR3 extends over 15 amino acids. The CDR3 DNA reads as TGTGCCAGCAGCCTCCACGGGGGGACCCTTCGGCCCCAGCATTTT. Translated, it gives CASSLHGGTLRPQHF.

The genes are TRBV14 and TRBJ1-2; D unclear. The CDR3 loop spans 14 amino acids. V was pared by 0 bases and J by 2 bases, with 7 bases between. Germline-derived CDR1 and CDR2 are SGHDN and FVKESK. CDR3 nucleotide sequence: TGTGCCAGCAGCCAAGAAATGGGAAACTATGGCTACACCTTC. Residues: CASSQEMGNYGYTF. Filled out from reference TRBV14 and TRBJ1-2, the complete variable domain reads EAGVTQFPSHSVIEKGQTVTLRCDPISGHDNLYWYRRVMGKEIKFLLHFVKESKQDESGMPNNRFLAERTGGTYSTLKVQPAELEDSGVYFCASSQEMGNYGYTFGSGTRLTVV.

The chain employs TRBV6-5 and TRBJ1-2, with D perhaps matching TRBD1 (6 bases). V gave up 4 bases and J gave up 4 bases, with 16 bases separating them. Germline CDR1 is MNHEY and CDR2 is SVGAGI. The CDR3 totals 15 residues. In DNA, the CDR3 is TGTGCCAGCAGTTTAAGTCACAGGGAAATCTATGGCTACACCTTC. It translates to CASSLSHREIYGYTF.

The rearrangement links TRBV11-2 to TRBJ2-5, with D possibly TRBD1 on 6 matching bases. The CDR3 loop spans 15 amino acids. The germline CDR1 and CDR2 sequences are SGHAT and FQNNGV. Trimming took off 7 bases at V and 3 bases at J, with 18 bases between the two ends. CDR3 region: CASTPVGAVKETQYF. CDR3 coding DNA: TGTGCCAGCACCCCAGTGGGGGCAGTAAAAGAGACCCAGTACTTC.

The V gene is TRBV11-2, the J gene TRBJ2-7; D possibly corresponds to TRBD1 (6 bases). The V gene's germline CDR1 is SGHAT and CDR2 FQNNGV. The CDR3 loop spans 15 amino acids. V was trimmed by 1 base and J by 4 bases, leaving 14 bases between them. The chain's CDR3 is CASSLGQGLVYEQYF. The CDR3 nucleotides are TGTGCCAGCAGCTTAGGTCAGGGGTTAGTGTACGAGCAGTACTTC. Together with reference TRBV11-2 and TRBJ2-7, the CDR3 gives the full variable domain: EAGVAQSPRYKIIEKRQSVAFWCNPISGHATLYWYQQILGQGPKLLIQFQNNGVVDDSQLPKDRFSAERLKGVDSTLKIQPAKLEDSAVYLCASSLGQGLVYEQYFGPGTRLTVT.

CDR3 DNA: TGCGCCAGCAGTGACCCTGCCAATTCACCCCTCCACTTT. Encoded protein: CASSDPANSPLHF. The chain recombines TRBV10-2 with TRBJ1-6; D not resolved. Germline V gives CDR1 WSHSY, CDR2 SAAADI. The ends were cut back, 3 bases at V and 7 bases at J, with 7 bases in the middle. The CDR3 loop spans 13 amino acids.

The V and J genes are TRBV27 and TRBJ2-2; D call uncertain. This CDR3 is 16 amino acids long. Germline lookup yields CDR1 MNHEY and CDR2 SMNVEV (reference sequence). V was clipped by 4 bases and J by 1 base, with 13 bases between them. The CDR3 coding sequence is TGTGCCAGCAGTTCCCGAACGACGGTGAACACCGGGGAGCTGTTTTTT. Residues: CASSSRTTVNTGELFF.

The chain combines TRBV12-5 with TRBJ1-5; unclear D gene. V was trimmed by 6 bases and J by 4 bases, leaving 10 bases between them. The CDR3 loop spans 13 amino acids. Germline CDR1 is LGHNT and CDR2 is FRNRAP. The CDR3 sequence: CASGLRVNQPQHF. CDR3 coding DNA: TGTGCTAGTGGACTTAGGGTTAATCAGCCCCAGCATTTT.

The rearrangement uses TRBV28 and TRBJ2-1, with 10 bases matching TRBD2. CDR3 size: 15 residues. Germline V gene lookup returns CDR1 MDHEN and CDR2 SYDVKM. V was clipped by 2 bases and J by 8 bases; unmatched bases: 6. The chain's CDR3 is CASSLAASGGYEQFF. In DNA, the CDR3 is TGTGCCAGCAGTTTAGCGGCTAGCGGGGGTTATGAGCAGTTCTTC.

The chain joins TRBV7-9 to TRBJ2-7, with 7 positions matching TRBD1. This CDR3 comprises 18 residues. CDR1 and CDR2 from the germline V gene are SEHNR and FQNEAQ (reference sequence). The V segment lost 2 bases and the J segment 0 bases; nucleotides outside the gene matches: 13. The CDR3 loop is CASSLRLRQGNSSYEQYF. The CDR3 nucleotides read TGTGCCAGCAGCTTAAGGCTGAGACAGGGTAATAGCTCCTACGAGCAGTACTTC.